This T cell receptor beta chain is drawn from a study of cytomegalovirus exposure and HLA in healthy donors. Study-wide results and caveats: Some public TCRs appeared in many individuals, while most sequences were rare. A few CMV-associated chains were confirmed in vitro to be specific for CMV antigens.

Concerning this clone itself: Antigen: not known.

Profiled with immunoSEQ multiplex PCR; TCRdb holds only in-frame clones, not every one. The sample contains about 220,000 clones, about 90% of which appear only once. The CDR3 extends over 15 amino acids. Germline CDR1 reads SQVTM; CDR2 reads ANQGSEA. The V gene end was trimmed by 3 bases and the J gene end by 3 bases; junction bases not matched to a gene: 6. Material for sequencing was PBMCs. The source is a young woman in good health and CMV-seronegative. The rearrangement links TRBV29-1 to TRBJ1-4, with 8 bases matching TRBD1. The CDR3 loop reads CSVDIGGQANEKLFF. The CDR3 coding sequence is TGCAGCGTTGATATCGGGGGACAGGCTAATGAAAAACTGTTTTTT.